This T cell receptor (beta chain) originates from a study of blood T cells in healthy people across ages. Whole-study results and caveats: With unsorted PBMCs, a conclusive comparison of naive versus antigen-experienced cells was not possible. It was held that the diversity estimates obtained from one million T cells were underestimates.

This CDR3 is built from 14 residues. The germline V gene has CDR1 MNHEY and CDR2 SMNVEV (reference sequence). V dropped 5 bases and J dropped 0 bases, with 11 bases sitting between them. This clonotype turned up a few times. The antigen remains unidentified. With a J-beta primer mix and a sample-barcoded 5' primer, a second PCR ran about 7 to 12 cycles. Each cDNA molecule carried a tag from a template-switch adaptor that contained 12 random nucleotides. TCRdb called the 5' RACE reads again in MiXCR, with one record for every CDR3 protein. Of about 620,000 distinct CDR3 sequences in the sample, under 25% are singletons; the top ten hold approximately 3.6%.

The sample consisted of blood. This TCR derives from a man in his 70s in good health. The chain uses TRBV27 and TRBJ2-7; no firm D call. CDR3 nucleotides: TGTGCCAGCAGTGCTGACTGGAGCTCCTACGAGCAGTACTTC. As protein: CASSADWSSYEQYF.